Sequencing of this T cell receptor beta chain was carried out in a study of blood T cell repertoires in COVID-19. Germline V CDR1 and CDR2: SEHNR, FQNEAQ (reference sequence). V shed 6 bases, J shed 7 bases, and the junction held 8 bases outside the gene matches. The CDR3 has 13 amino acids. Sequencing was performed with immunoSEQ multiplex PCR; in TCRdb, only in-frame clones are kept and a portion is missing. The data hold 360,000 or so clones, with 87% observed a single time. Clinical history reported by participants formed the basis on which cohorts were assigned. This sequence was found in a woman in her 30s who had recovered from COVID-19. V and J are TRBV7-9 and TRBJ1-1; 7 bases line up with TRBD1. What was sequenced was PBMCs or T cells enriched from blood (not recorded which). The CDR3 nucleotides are TGTGCCAGCAGAGACAGGGCCCAGGGTGAAGCTTTCTTT. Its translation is CASRDRAQGEAFF.